The clone carrying this TCR beta chain was seen repeatedly, ten times or more. Per the germline V gene, CDR1 is LNHDA and CDR2 is SQIVND (reference sequence). Trimming pared 2 bases from V and 4 bases from J, leaving 9 bases between. This CDR3 is 13 amino acids long. This specimen comes from a study of regulatory T cells in long-lasting Graves disease. Library construction for TCR beta used iRepertoire HTBI primers and Arm-PCR of CDR3 regions. TCRdb reprocessed the multiplex PCR reads via MiXCR and lists one record per CDR3 protein. The table records about 540,000 distinct CDR3 sequences, roughly 14% of them present only once. The time point is: newly diagnosed GD, antithyroid drugs for less than 3 months. Generation of the TCR library employed RNA extracted from PBMCs. Under American Thyroid Association guidelines, Graves' disease was diagnosed. These data were likewise used in another study, on T cells in Graves' hyperthyroidism and ophthalmopathy.

The sequenced sample was peripheral blood mononuclear cells (PBMCs), obtained at new diagnosis, from a patient treated with antithyroid drugs. The genes are TRBV19 and TRBJ2-7; D gene unclear. This TCR was sampled from a man younger than 45 with Graves disease. In nucleotides, the CDR3 is TGTGCCAGTAGTATATCCAGTGAGTACGAGCAGTACTTC. Residues: CASSISSEYEQYF.